The 4 T cell receptor beta chains below were found in one sample sequenced in a study of blood T cell repertoires in COVID-19. Clones were sequenced by immunoSEQ multiplex PCR, and TCRdb holds only the in-frame ones, with some missing. The repertoire includes tens of thousands of clones, around 90% of them detected once, and around 2.9% sits in the top ten. The sequenced sample consisted of peripheral blood. Receptors originate from a man aged 45-60 years with COVID-19, enrolled during active disease.

The chain has TRBV10-3 and TRBJ1-2; weak D call: TRBD1 (5 bases). Looked up from germline, CDR1 is ENHRY and CDR2 is SYGVKD. Deletions cut 7 bases from V and 4 bases from J, with 7 bases between. The CDR3 runs to 11 residues. CDR3 sequence reads: CAITDSYGYTF. CDR3 DNA sequence: TGTGCCATCACCGACAGCTATGGCTACACCTTC.

The chain links TRBV2 to TRBJ1-1; 9 nucleotides align to TRBD1. This CDR3 contains 14 residues. In germline, CDR1 is SNHLY, CDR2 FYNNEI. V lost 7 bases, J lost 5 bases, and 8 bases stayed unmatched. The CDR3 DNA reads as TGTGCCAGCATTAAGACAGGGGGTTTTACTGAAGCTTTCTTT. It translates to CASIKTGGFTEAFF.

The CDR3 protein is CASNTGGADEQFF. The CDR3 DNA follows: TGTGCCAGTAACACAGGGGGCGCGGATGAGCAGTTCTTC. This chain joins TRBV9 and TRBJ2-1, with 9 bases identical to TRBD1. CDR3 size: 13 residues. V was clipped by 8 bases and J by 8 bases; unmatched bases: 8. From germline, CDR1 is SGDLS and CDR2 YYNGEE.

The rearrangement uses TRBV4-1 and TRBJ1-2; D is unresolved. V was trimmed by 1 base and J by 6 bases, leaving 9 bases between them. Germline V gives CDR1 MGHRA, CDR2 YSYEKL. The CDR3 sequence is 13 residues long. The CDR3 region is CASSQARTNGYTF. The DNA for the CDR3 is TGCGCCAGCAGCCAAGCCAGGACTAATGGCTACACCTTC.